Below, 14 T cell receptor beta chains from the same sample are listed, as sequenced in a study of blood T cell repertoires in COVID-19. Produced via immunoSEQ multiplex PCR; TCRdb's table is partial and in-frame only. The sample yields approximately 350,000 clones, roughly nine tenths seen once. Source material: peripheral blood. Every receptor here comes from a woman in her twenties or thirties with COVID-19, enrolled during active disease.

The chain is built from TRBV7-9 and TRBJ1-2; 8 positions agree with TRBD1. The CDR3 sequence is 13 residues long. V lost 5 bases, J lost 6 bases, and 5 bases stayed unmatched. Per germline, CDR1 SEHNR and CDR2 FQNEAQ (reference sequence). CDR3 sequence reads: CASSQTGGDGYTF. The CDR3 bases are TGTGCCAGCAGCCAAACAGGGGGAGATGGCTACACCTTC.

The chain links TRBV25-1 to TRBJ2-3; 10 bases align to TRBD1. Germline values: CDR1 MGHDK, CDR2 SYGVNS. The CDR3 contains 16 residues. The trim removed 5 bases at V and 6 bases at J, leaving 11 bases unmatched. The CDR3 nucleotides are TGTGCCAGCAGTCCACGGACAGGGGGTGTGGGGGATACGCAGTATTTT. Translating gives CASSPRTGGVGDTQYF. Looking up the rest from reference TRBV25-1 and TRBJ2-3 gives the full variable domain: EADIYQTPRYLVIGTGKKITLECSQTMGHDKMYWYQQDPGMELHLIHYSYGVNSTEKGDLSSESTVSRIRTEHFPLTLESARPSHTSQYLCASSPRTGGVGDTQYFGPGTRLTVL.

The V call is TRBV4-2, the J call TRBJ2-1; 10 nucleotides match TRBD2. V was clipped by 4 bases and J by 5 bases; unmatched bases: 11. Germline assignment: CDR1 LGHNA and CDR2 YNFKEQ. This CDR3 has 17 residues. The CDR3 DNA sequence: TGTGCCAGCAGCCGCCTGCTAGCGGGGGCGGGTAACAATGAGCAGTTCTTC. Amino acids: CASSRLLAGAGNNEQFF.

This clone was counted a few times. V usage is TRBV12-3 or TRBV12-4 and J usage is TRBJ2-5; D is unclear. This CDR3 comprises 13 residues. V was pared by 2 bases and J by 5 bases, with 9 bases between. The CDR3 DNA follows: TGTGCCAGCAGTTTAACCTACCGGGAGACCCAGTACTTC. Its protein is CASSLTYRETQYF.

The J gene is TRBJ2-1, the V gene TRBV6-5; 8 bases map to TRBD2. With 3 bases clipped from V and 7 bases from J, the junction kept 8 bases outside the gene matches. Germline CDR1 is MNHEY and CDR2 is SVGAGI. This CDR3 comprises 15 residues. The CDR3 bases are TGTGCCAGCAGTTATCCCCCCGGGACTAGAAATGAGCAGTTCTTC. This translates into CASSYPPGTRNEQFF.

The chain employs TRBV6-5 and TRBJ1-6; D is unclear. V gave up 7 bases and J gave up 0 bases, with 7 bases separating them. Germline V gene lookup returns CDR1 MNHEY and CDR2 SVGAGI. The CDR3 has 14 amino acids. The DNA for the CDR3 is TGTGCCAGCAAGAGGAGCTCCTATAATTCACCCCTCCACTTT. Protein product: CASKRSSYNSPLHF.

This chain connects TRBV11-3 to TRBJ2-7, with 7 bases matching TRBD2. The ends lost 5 bases at V and 2 bases at J; junction bases unmatched: 9. The germline gives CDR1 SGHNT, CDR2 YENEEA. This CDR3 is 15 amino acids long. The CDR3 is CASSQGLLGAYEQYV. The CDR3 DNA reads as TGTGCCAGCAGCCAGGGACTACTGGGGGCCTACGAGCAGTACGTC.

The J gene is TRBJ1-1, the V gene TRBV5-1, with a possible D match to TRBD1 (5 bases). There are 13 residues in the CDR3. The germline V gene encodes CDR1 SGHRS and CDR2 YFSETQ. V was trimmed by 3 bases and J by 2 bases, leaving 8 bases between them. The CDR3 DNA reads as TGCGCCAGCAGCTCGGACAAAAACACTGAAGCTTTCTTT. Translating gives CASSSDKNTEAFF.

CDR3 sequence (DNA): TGCGCCAGCAGCCCCCGGGACAGGGGTTATAGTGAGCAGTTCTTC. As protein: CASSPRDRGYSEQFF. The rearrangement uses TRBV5-1 and TRBJ2-1; 10 bases are shared with TRBD1. V shed 4 bases, J shed 9 bases, and the junction held 10 bases outside the gene matches. The CDR3 has 15 amino acids. Germline V gene data show CDR1 as SGHRS and CDR2 as YFSETQ. The variable domain in full, with the rest retrieved from reference TRBV5-1 and TRBJ2-1, is KAGVTQTPRYLIKTRGQQVTLSCSPISGHRSVSWYQQTPGQGLQFLFEYFSETQRNKGNFPGRFSGRQFSNSRSEMNVSTLELGDSALYLCASSPRDRGYSEQFFGPGTRLTVL.

V gene TRBV28 combines with J gene TRBJ2-3; the match to TRBD2 covers 10 bases. The CDR3 is made up of 14 amino acids. V was pared by 10 bases and J by 2 bases, with 6 bases of the junction left unmatched. Germline-derived CDR1 and CDR2 are MDHEN and SYDVKM. This CDR3 reads CATLAGGATDTQYF. The CDR3 DNA reads as TGTGCCACTTTAGCGGGGGGCGCCACAGATACGCAGTATTTT.

The chain links TRBV18 to TRBJ1-5; D is ambiguous. Germline CDR1 is KGHSH and CDR2 is LQKENI. Trimming stripped 2 bases from V and 0 bases from J, with 14 bases between. The CDR3 sequence is 17 residues long. The CDR3 sequence is CASSPSPRGGSNQPQHF. In DNA, the CDR3 is TGTGCCAGCTCACCAAGTCCACGGGGTGGTAGCAATCAGCCCCAGCATTTT. Based on the CDR3 plus reference TRBV18 and TRBJ1-5, the full variable domain is NAGVMQNPRHLVRRRGQEARLRCSPMKGHSHVYWYRQLPEEGLKFMVYLQKENIIDESGMPKERFSAEFPKEGPSILRIQQVVRGDSAAYFCASSPSPRGGSNQPQHFGDGTRLSIL.

The sample holds one count of this clone. V usage is TRBV7-9 and J usage is TRBJ2-2; 8 bases line up with TRBD1. CDR1 is SEHNR and CDR2 is FQNEAQ in the germline V gene (reference sequence). The CDR3 is made up of 15 amino acids. V lost 4 bases and J lost 6; bases outside the gene matches: 7. CDR3 sequence reads: CASSSDRGFAGELFF. As DNA, the CDR3 is TGTGCCAGCAGCTCCGACAGGGGTTTCGCCGGGGAGCTGTTTTTT.

The V gene is TRBV29-1, the J gene TRBJ1-2, with TRBD1 matching over 11 bases. J gave up 7 bases and V 5 bases, and 12 bases lay outside the gene matches. The CDR3 extends over 15 amino acids. The germline CDR1 and CDR2 sequences are SQVTM and ANQGSEA. CDR3 sequence (DNA): TGCAGCGTTTGGGACGGACAGGGGGCGCCGGGTGGCTACACCTTC. Its translation: CSVWDGQGAPGGYTF.

In DNA form, the CDR3 reads TGTGCCAGCAGCTTAGAACAGGGAGTTAATTCACCCCTCCACTTT. This codes for CASSLEQGVNSPLHF. The J gene is TRBJ1-6, the V gene TRBV5-6; D is perhaps TRBD1 (6 bases). Germline V gene data show CDR1 as SGHDT and CDR2 as YYEEEE. V was clipped by 2 bases and J by 6 bases, with 12 bases between them. The CDR3 is made up of 15 amino acids. Combining the CDR3 with reference TRBV5-6 and TRBJ1-6 gives the whole variable domain DAGVTQSPTHLIKTRGQQVTLRCSPKSGHDTVSWYQQALGQGPQFIFQYYEEEERQRGNFPDRFSGHQFPNYSSELNVNALLLGDSALYLCASSLEQGVNSPLHFGNGTRLTVT.